Below, 11 T cell receptor beta chains from the same sample are listed, as sequenced in a study of blood T cell repertoires in COVID-19 (dated by TCRdb to the early 2020s). The library was built by means of the immunoSEQ multiplex PCR assay. This immuneACCESS table, as held by TCRdb, lists in-frame sequences with V and J called but not all clones. Of the missing ones, under half trace to an unresolved V gene in checked studies; the others have no known cause. The sample yields approximately 110,000 clones; over 75% were counted once. The top ten clonotypes cover 5.5% to 8.5% of the sample. The specimen was peripheral blood. These receptor sequences come from a woman aged 50 to 65 with acute or convalescent COVID-19.

The chain has TRBV6-6 and TRBJ1-2; 9 bases line up with TRBD1. Germline trimming cut 2 bases from V and 6 bases from J; bases unmatched to any gene: 10. Germline CDR1 reads MNHNY; CDR2 reads SVGAGI (reference sequence). The CDR3 consists of 16 residues. CDR3 sequence: CASSYAPGQGQDGYTF. Here the CDR3 DNA reads TGTGCCAGCAGTTACGCCCCTGGACAGGGGCAGGATGGCTACACCTTC.

The chain links TRBV5-1 to TRBJ1-1, with D hard to call. Per the germline V gene, CDR1 is SGHRS and CDR2 is YFSETQ. The CDR3 spans 13 residues. V dropped 0 bases and J dropped 5 bases, with 8 bases sitting between them. The CDR3 DNA reads TGCGCCAGCAGCTTGGTGGGCGAGACTGAAGCTTTCTTT. Its translation: CASSLVGETEAFF.

The rearrangement links TRBV6-6 to TRBJ2-4, with D uncertain. Deletions cut 7 bases from V and 3 bases from J, with 16 bases between. The germline V gene has CDR1 MNHNY and CDR2 SVGAGI (reference sequence). This CDR3 contains 15 residues. CDR3 region: CASTSNPEVKNIQYF. CDR3 bases: TGTGCCAGCACTTCCAACCCAGAGGTCAAAAACATTCAGTACTTC.

This rearrangement joins TRBV7-9 to TRBJ1-1, with a tentative D call TRBD1 (6 bases). This CDR3 has 14 residues. V dropped 4 bases and J dropped 4 bases, with 13 bases sitting between them. Germline V lookup: CDR1 SEHNR, CDR2 FQNEAQ (reference sequence). The CDR3 nucleotides read TGTGCCAGCAGCTCGGACAGTCGAGGCACTGAAGCTTTCTTT. Encoded protein: CASSSDSRGTEAFF.

The chain couples TRBV5-6 to TRBJ1-1; the match to TRBD1 covers 10 bases. CDR3 size: 15 residues. The germline CDR1 and CDR2 sequences are SGHDT and YYEEEE. After removal of 3 bases from V and 3 bases from J, the junction contained 5 bases not matched to a gene. CDR3 in DNA: TGTGCCAGCAGCTCTCCCGGACAGGGGGACACTGAAGCTTTCTTT. Protein sequence: CASSSPGQGDTEAFF.

The J gene is TRBJ1-1, the V gene TRBV24-1, with D tentatively TRBD1 (6 bases). V gave up 6 bases and J gave up 0 bases, with 34 bases separating them. CDR1 is KGHDR and CDR2 is SFDVKD in the germline V gene. The CDR3 loop spans 22 amino acids. The CDR3 protein is CATSPRDTDGVWVPPMNTEAFF. In DNA form, the CDR3 reads TGTGCCACCAGTCCCCGGGACACTGATGGTGTTTGGGTTCCGCCCATGAACACTGAAGCTTTCTTT.

The chain is built from TRBV7-9 and TRBJ2-7; 9 nucleotides match TRBD1. The CDR3 is 12 amino acids. The trim removed 11 bases at V and 0 bases at J, leaving 2 bases unmatched. Looked up from germline, CDR1 is SEHNR and CDR2 is FQNEAQ (reference sequence). This chain's CDR3 is CAADRGSYEQYF. Here the CDR3 DNA reads TGTGCCGCGGACAGGGGCTCCTACGAGCAGTACTTC.

The chain links TRBV3-1 (or the pseudogene TRBV3-2) to TRBJ1-2; tentative D call: TRBD1 (6 bases). The CDR3 covers 13 residues. CDR1 is LGHDT, CDR2 YNNKEL, per germline (reference sequence). Trimming pared 0 bases from V and 7 bases from J, leaving 9 bases between. DNA for the CDR3: TGTGCCAGCAGCCAAGATCAGGGGCCTGGCTACACCTTC. This encodes CASSQDQGPGYTF.

The chain couples TRBV6-2 or TRBV6-3 to TRBJ1-2; D ambiguous. The V gene's germline CDR1 is MNHEY and CDR2 SVGEGT. With 4 bases removed from V and 4 bases from J, the gap between germline ends came to 7 bases. The CDR3 covers 12 residues. The CDR3 spells CASSSPGYGYTF. The CDR3 DNA reads as TGTGCCAGCAGTTCCCCGGGCTATGGCTACACCTTC.

A few counts support this clone. As DNA, the CDR3 is TGTGCCAGCCGGAGTGGGGCAGTACTAGGAAACACCATATATTTT. Translation gives CASRSGAVLGNTIYF. The chain has TRBV6-5 and TRBJ1-3, with D perhaps matching TRBD1 (5 bases). Germline lookup yields CDR1 MNHEY and CDR2 SVGAGI. Trimming cost V 8 bases and J 4 bases, with 18 bases left between them. The CDR3 consists of 15 residues.

The chain uses TRBV5-5 and TRBJ1-4, with a weak D call TRBD1 (6 bases). V was shortened by 2 bases and J by 4 bases, with 12 bases between the two germline ends. CDR1 and CDR2 from the germline V gene are SGHKS and YYEKEE (reference sequence). The CDR3 covers 15 residues. As DNA, the CDR3 is TGTGCCAGCAGCTTCCGAGGGGGGGATAATGAAAAACTGTTTTTT. Amino acids: CASSFRGGDNEKLFF.